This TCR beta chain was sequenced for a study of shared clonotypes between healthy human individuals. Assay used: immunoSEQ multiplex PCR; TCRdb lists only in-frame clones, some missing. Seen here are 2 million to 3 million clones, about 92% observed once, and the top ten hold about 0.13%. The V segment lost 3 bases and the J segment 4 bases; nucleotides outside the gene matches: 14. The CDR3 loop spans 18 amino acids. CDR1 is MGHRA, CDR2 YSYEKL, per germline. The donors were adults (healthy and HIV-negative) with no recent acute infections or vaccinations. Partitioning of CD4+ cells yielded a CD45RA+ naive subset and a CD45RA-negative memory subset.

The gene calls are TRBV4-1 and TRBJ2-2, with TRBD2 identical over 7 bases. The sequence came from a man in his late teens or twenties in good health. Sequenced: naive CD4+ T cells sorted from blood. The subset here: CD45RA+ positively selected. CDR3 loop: CASSQHPLGAGVTGELFF. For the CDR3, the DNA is TGCGCCAGCAGCCAGCATCCCCTAGGGGCGGGAGTCACCGGGGAGCTGTTTTTT.